This T cell receptor beta chain was recovered during a study of blood T cell repertoires in COVID-19. The CDR3 has 13 residues. Trimming took 6 bases from V and 3 from J; bases not matched to a gene: 5. Germline CDR1 and CDR2: SQVTM and ANQGSEA. Generated by immunoSEQ multiplex PCR, the TCRdb table keeps only in-frame clones and is missing some. The table includes about 210,000 clones, 81% detected once. The sequencing input was PBMCs or T cells enriched from blood (not recorded which). The chain recombines TRBV29-1 with TRBJ1-5; 7 bases map to TRBD1. This receptor was obtained from a woman between 45 and 65 years old with acute COVID-19. DNA for the CDR3: TGCAGCGTCCGGACAGGAGACAATCAGCCCCAGCATTTT. It is translated as CSVRTGDNQPQHF.